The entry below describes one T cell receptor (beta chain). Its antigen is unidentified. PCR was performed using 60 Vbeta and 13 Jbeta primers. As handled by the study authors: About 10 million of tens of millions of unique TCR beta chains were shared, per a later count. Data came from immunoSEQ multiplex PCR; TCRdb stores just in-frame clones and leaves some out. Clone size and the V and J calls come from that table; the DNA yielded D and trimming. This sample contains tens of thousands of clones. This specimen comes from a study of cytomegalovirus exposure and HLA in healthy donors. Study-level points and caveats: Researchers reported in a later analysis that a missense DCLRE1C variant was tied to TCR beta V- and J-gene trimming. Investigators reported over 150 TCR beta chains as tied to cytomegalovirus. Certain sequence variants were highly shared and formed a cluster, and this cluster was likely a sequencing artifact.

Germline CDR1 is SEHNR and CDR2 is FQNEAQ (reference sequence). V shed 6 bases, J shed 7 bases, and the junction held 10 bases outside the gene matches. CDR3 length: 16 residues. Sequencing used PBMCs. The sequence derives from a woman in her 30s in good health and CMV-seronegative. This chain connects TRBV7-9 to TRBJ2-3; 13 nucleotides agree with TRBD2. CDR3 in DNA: TGTGCCAGCAGTCGACTAGCGGGGGGACGGACAAATACGCAGTATTTT. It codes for CASSRLAGGRTNTQYF.